The present entry profiles one TCR beta chain with its context. The sample is drawn from a study of T-cell memory formation after mild COVID-19. Trimming stripped 4 bases from V and 4 bases from J, with 11 bases between. The CDR3 has 14 residues. Germline CDR1 is MNHNY and CDR2 is SVGAGI (reference sequence). TCRdb independently ran MiXCR on the 5' RACE reads; one entry per CDR3 protein. The sample lists approximately 340,000 distinct CDR3 sequences; 15% to 20% were seen once. The specimen was PBMCs or a T cell subset sorted from them (not recorded which). The chain is built from TRBV6-6 and TRBJ2-1, with D uncertain. This receptor was obtained from a man aged 18-30 years who had mild COVID-19 (a few samples of this study predate the infection). Cell type and time point are not known. The CDR3 is CASSSLADYNEQFF. The CDR3 DNA is TGTGCCAGCAGTTCCCTGGCAGATTACAATGAGCAGTTCTTC.